The rows below give T cell receptor beta chains drawn from one sample of a study of identifying expanded T cells in peripheral blood. The assay was immunoSEQ multiplex PCR, and TCRdb's table has in-frame clones only and misses some. The sample has 90,000 or so clones; approximately 86% are singletons. Sequencing used blood. These receptors were taken from a person aged 18 to 70 in good health. CDR3s include the opening cysteine and the closing phenylalanine or tryptophan. A D gene is named only where the DNA matches it firmly. Size tells how often a clone was seen (once, few, many) or the class of an expanded clone, and some rows leave it out.

DNA: TGTGCCAGTAGTTCGCCCGGGACAGGGGACGAGACCCAGTACTTC
CDR3: CASSSPGTGDETQYF
V: TRBV19
size: .
J: TRBJ2-5
D: TRBD1

DNA: TGTGCCAGCAGCACCGGGACGGCCTATGGCTACACCTTC
CDR3: CASSTGTAYGYTF
V: TRBV6-1
size: .
J: TRBJ1-2
D: .

DNA: TGTGCCAGTAGTAAGCTGGGACAGGGGGCCAATCAGCCCCAGCATTTT
CDR3: CASSKLGQGANQPQHF
V: TRBV19
size: .
J: TRBJ1-5
D: TRBD1

DNA: TGTGCCAGCTCAGGGAACAGGGGTTTGGGCAATCAGCCCCAGCATTTT
CDR3: CASSGNRGLGNQPQHF
V: TRBV18
size: .
J: TRBJ1-5
D: TRBD1

DNA: TGTGCCAGCAGCTGGACTAGTGGCGATACCTACGAGCAGTACTTC
CDR3: CASSWTSGDTYEQYF
V: TRBV7-2
size: .
J: TRBJ2-7
D: TRBD2

DNA: TGCGCCAGCAGCCAAGACGGCTCATACAGGGGATACACCTACGAGCAGTACTTC
CDR3: CASSQDGSYRGYTYEQYF
V: TRBV4-3
size: few
J: TRBJ2-7
D: TRBD1

DNA: TGTGCCAGCAGCTTCCAGGGGGGGAATCAGCCCCAGCATTTT
CDR3: CASSFQGGNQPQHF
V: TRBV7-9
size: .
J: TRBJ1-5
D: TRBD1

DNA: TGTGCCAGCAACTTCGGGACAGGGGTCGGCTACACCTTC
CDR3: CASNFGTGVGYTF
V: TRBV6-5
size: .
J: TRBJ1-2
D: TRBD1

DNA: TGTGCCAGCAGCCCAATAGCCGGCAGGCCCGATGAGCAGTTCTTC
CDR3: CASSPIAGRPDEQFF
V: TRBV11-3
size: .
J: TRBJ2-1
D: .

DNA: TGTGCCAGCAGCTTAGTCCCTAGCGGGGTAGATACGCAGTATTTT
CDR3: CASSLVPSGVDTQYF
V: TRBV7-2
size: .
J: TRBJ2-3
D: TRBD2

DNA: TGTGCCAGCAGCTTGGTTTCTTTTTCGGGTCAGCCCCAGCATTTT
CDR3: CASSLVSFSGQPQHF
V: TRBV5-6
size: .
J: TRBJ1-5
D: .

DNA: TGCGCCAGCAGCCAAGATCGATTTGATTTCGGAAACACCATATATTTT
CDR3: CASSQDRFDFGNTIYF
V: TRBV4-3
size: .
J: TRBJ1-3
D: .

DNA: TGCAGCGCAGGACAGGGAAGGACCTACGAGCAGTACTTC
CDR3: CSAGQGRTYEQYF
V: TRBV29-1
size: .
J: TRBJ2-7
D: TRBD1

DNA: TGTGCCAGCAGCCGCGGGGGGTACCAAGAGACCCAGTACTTC
CDR3: CASSRGGYQETQYF
V: TRBV7-3
size: .
J: TRBJ2-5
D: TRBD2

DNA: TGTGCCAGTACCGCGACAGATCGGTTTGAAAAACTGTTTTTT
CDR3: CASTATDRFEKLFF
V: TRBV19
size: .
J: TRBJ1-4
D: .

DNA: TGTGCCAGCAGCAAACCAGTCCCCACGTGCAATCAGCCCCAGCATTTT
CDR3: CASSKPVPTCNQPQHF
V: TRBV21-1
size: .
J: TRBJ1-5
D: .

DNA: TGTGCCAGCAGCGTAGCTGGGCCAGGGGGTAACACCGGGGAGCTGTTTTTT
CDR3: CASSVAGPGGNTGELFF
V: TRBV9
size: .
J: TRBJ2-2
D: TRBD1

DNA: TGTGCCAGCAGCTTAGCCCAACAAGAGACCCAGTACTTC
CDR3: CASSLAQQETQYF
V: TRBV5-8
size: few
J: TRBJ2-5
D: .

DNA: TGCAGCGCTGGAGTTGGGGGTTTACTTGGCTACACCTTC
CDR3: CSAGVGGLLGYTF
V: TRBV29-1
size: .
J: TRBJ1-2
D: .